This T cell receptor beta chain comes out of a study of naive and memory T cell subsets. An equimolar mix of two oligonucleotides served as the beta constant-region primer for TRBC1 and TRBC2. An oligonucleotide with the SP2 primer and a 12-nucleotide UMI was ligated to the cDNA 3' end. A single record per CDR3 protein comes from TCRdb applying MiXCR to the UMI-ligation and nested PCR reads. The sample includes around 30,000 distinct CDR3 sequences, around 10% seen only once; the top ten take around a sixth. About this clonotype: Its antigen remains unidentified.

V was shortened by 5 bases and J by 0 bases, with 4 bases between the two germline ends. The V gene's germline CDR1 is MDHEN and CDR2 SYDVKM. CDR3 length: 12 amino acids. Findings of the study overall: Over 95% of naive TCR sequences appeared only once, unlike memory subsets. Gini index rose across naive, CM, EM and EMRA in CD4 and CD8.

V is TRBV28 and J is TRBJ1-2; D is ambiguous. The receptor comes from a human donor in good health. Sequencing was performed on effector memory CD4+ T cells from blood. The sample's subset: effector memory, CD45RA- CD27-. CDR3 in DNA: TGTGCCAGCAGTAATTCTAACTATGGCTACACCTTC. Translated, it gives CASSNSNYGYTF.